This paragraph covers one TCR beta chain sequence. TCRdb re-called the 5' RACE reads through MiXCR, storing one row per CDR3 protein. The sample lists more than 300,000 distinct CDR3 sequences; roughly an eighth were seen once. V lost 5 bases and J 7 bases, leaving 22 bases between the germline ends. Germline CDR1 and CDR2: SGHDT and YYEEEE. The CDR3 runs 16 residues. This sample was taken from a study of T-cell memory formation after mild COVID-19. Study-level background: TCR clusters were mostly confined to one donor each.

V and J are TRBV5-6 and TRBJ2-1, with D maybe TRBD2 (6 bases). This sequence originates from a man between 18 and 29 years old who had mild COVID-19 (a few samples of this study predate the infection). Cell type and time point are not known. Sequenced input: PBMCs or a T cell subset sorted from them (not recorded which). The CDR3 region is CASSGWGTFDRNEQFF. The DNA for the CDR3 is TGTGCCAGCAGTGGATGGGGGACTTTCGATAGGAATGAGCAGTTCTTC.